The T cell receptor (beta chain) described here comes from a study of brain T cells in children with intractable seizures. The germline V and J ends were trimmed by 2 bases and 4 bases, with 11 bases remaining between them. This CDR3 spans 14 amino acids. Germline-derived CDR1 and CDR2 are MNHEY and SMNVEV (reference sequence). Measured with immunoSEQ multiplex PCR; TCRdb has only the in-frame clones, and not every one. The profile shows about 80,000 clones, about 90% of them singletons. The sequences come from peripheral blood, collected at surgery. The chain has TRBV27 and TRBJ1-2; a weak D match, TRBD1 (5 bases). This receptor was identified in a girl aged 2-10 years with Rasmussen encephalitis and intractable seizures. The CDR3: CASSLKGLGYGYTF. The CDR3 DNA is TGTGCCAGCAGTTTAAAGGGGTTGGGCTATGGCTACACCTTC.